Detailed here is one TCR beta chain. Its antigen is as yet unknown. One end of the junction does not line up with germline, which may come from a read error. This CDR3 spans 11 amino acids. Germline CDR1 reads MNHEY; CDR2 reads SVGAGI. The data originate from a study of cytomegalovirus exposure and HLA in healthy donors. Notes on the study in general: Some V segments could not be told apart, so they were left out, TRBV6-2 and TRBV6-3 among them.

PCR amplification relied on 60 Vbeta primers (plus 13 Jbeta primers). Methods used by the authors: Later analysis identified roughly 82 million unique TCR beta chains, about 12 million shared. The table came from immunoSEQ multiplex PCR; TCRdb's copy has only in-frame clones and leaves some out. That table is the source of V, J and clone size, and D and trimming were worked out from the DNA. The repertoire has roughly 140,000 clones, 80% of them found once; the top ten carry roughly 4.5%. This chain links TRBV6-5 with TRBJ2-7, with D hard to call. The origin of this receptor is a man aged 40-55 years in good health and CMV-seronegative. Input material: PBMCs. CDR3 in amino acids: CASSSPREEYF. As DNA, the CDR3 is TGTGCCAGCAGCTCCCCGCGCGAGGAGTACTTC.